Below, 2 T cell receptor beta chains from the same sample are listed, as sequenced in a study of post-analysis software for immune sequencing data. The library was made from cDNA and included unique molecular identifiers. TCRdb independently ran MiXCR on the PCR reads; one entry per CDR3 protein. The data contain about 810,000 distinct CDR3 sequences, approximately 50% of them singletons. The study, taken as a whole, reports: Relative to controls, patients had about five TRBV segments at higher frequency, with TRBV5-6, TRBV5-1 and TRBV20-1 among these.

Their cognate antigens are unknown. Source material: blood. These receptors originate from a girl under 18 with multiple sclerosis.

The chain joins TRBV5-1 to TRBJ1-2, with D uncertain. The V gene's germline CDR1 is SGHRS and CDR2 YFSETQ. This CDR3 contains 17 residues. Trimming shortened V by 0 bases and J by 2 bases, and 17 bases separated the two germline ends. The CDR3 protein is CASSLVVEASGNYGYTF. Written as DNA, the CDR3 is TGCGCCAGCAGCTTGGTCGTCGAGGCCTCGGGAAACTATGGCTACACCTTC.

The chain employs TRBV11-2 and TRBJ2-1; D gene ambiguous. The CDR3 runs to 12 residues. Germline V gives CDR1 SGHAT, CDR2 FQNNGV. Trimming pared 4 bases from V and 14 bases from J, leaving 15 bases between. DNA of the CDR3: TGTGCCAGCAGCTCCTTCCGGACCCGAGAGTTCTTC. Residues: CASSSFRTREFF.